A selection of T cell receptor beta chains follows, all from one sample in a study of blood T cell repertoires in COVID-19. Repertoires were generated with immunoSEQ multiplex PCR, while TCRdb's copy carries only in-frame clones and drops some. The sample shows some 180,000 clones, 85% to 90% of them seen only once. Sequenced material: PBMCs or T cells enriched from blood (not recorded which). Source of these receptors: a man between 40 and 49 years old who had recovered from COVID-19. The CDR3 runs from the conserved cysteine through the conserved F or W. The D gene is left open where the match is weak.

>15|TRBD1|TRBJ1-5|TRBV6-1
CASSEAEGAGQPQHF
TGTGCCAGCAGTGAAGCGGAGGGGGCAGGGCAGCCCCAGCATTTT
>14|TRBD2|TRBJ2-1|TRBV6-5
CATPGREGRDEQFF
TGTGCCACCCCGGGGCGGGAGGGCCGAGATGAGCAGTTCTTC
>19|NA|TRBJ2-7|TRBV21-1
CASSKALGAGLDTTYEQYF
TGTGCCAGCAGCAAAGCGCTAGGGGCAGGGTTAGATACTACCTACGAGCAGTACTTC
>16|TRBD2|TRBJ2-3|TRBV9
CASRRDVGLASDTQYF
TGTGCCAGCAGGAGGGACGTGGGACTAGCGTCAGATACGCAGTATTTT
>14|TRBD1|TRBJ2-5|TRBV25-1
CASSESGGAETQYF
TGTGCCAGCAGTGAATCAGGGGGCGCAGAGACCCAGTACTTC
>17|NA|TRBJ2-2|TRBV3-1/TRBV3-2
CASSKPQLRGNTGELFF
TGTGCCAGCAGCAAACCCCAATTGCGGGGGAACACCGGGGAGCTGTTTTTT
>16|TRBD2|TRBJ2-4|TRBV28
CASSPLGGGKGNIQYF
TGTGCCAGCAGTCCCCTCGGCGGGGGGAAAGGGAACATTCAGTACTTC
>14|NA|TRBJ1-5|TRBV19
CASSSGGSNQPQHF
TGTGCCAGTAGTTCCGGGGGGTCCAATCAGCCCCAGCATTTT
>15|NA|TRBJ1-2|TRBV19
CASSIGPTGNYGYTF
TGTGCCAGTAGTATTGGCCCCACGGGGAACTATGGCTACACCTTC
>15|TRBD2|TRBJ2-5|TRBV5-1
CASSFVPSGGAVQYF
TGCGCCAGCAGCTTCGTCCCTAGCGGGGGGGCGGTCCAGTACTTC